A single sample gave rise to the 7 T cell receptor beta chains below, sequenced in a study of shared T cell receptors in the human thymus. Repertoires were generated with immunoSEQ multiplex PCR, while TCRdb's copy carries only in-frame clones and drops some. The sample lists approximately 730,000 clones, approximately 83% occurring once. These data were also filed under a second study, of human thymus T cells.

Sequenced material: thymocytes. These receptors came from a girl under three years old with a congenital heart defect.

The chain recombines TRBV5-1 with TRBJ1-2; 8 bases map to TRBD1. The CDR3 covers 13 residues. V was pared by 4 bases and J by 7 bases, with 6 bases of the junction left unmatched. CDR1 and CDR2 (germline): SGHRS, YFSETQ. The CDR3 DNA reads as TGCGCCAGCAGCCCACAGGGGGGTGCTGGCTACACCTTC. This sequence encodes CASSPQGGAGYTF.

The chain carries TRBV27 and TRBJ2-3, with a tentative D call TRBD2 (6 bases). The V gene lost 0 bases and the J gene lost 2 bases, with 15 bases spanning the gap. The CDR3 runs to 17 residues. Looked up from germline, CDR1 is MNHEY and CDR2 is SMNVEV (reference sequence). The CDR3 loop reads CASSLSRGRDSTDTQYF. The DNA for the CDR3 is TGTGCCAGCAGTTTATCTCGTGGACGGGACTCCACAGATACGCAGTATTTT.

The J gene is TRBJ1-1, the V gene TRBV5-1, with 9 bases identical to TRBD1. The V segment lost 4 bases and the J segment 2 bases; nucleotides outside the gene matches: 6. CDR1 SGHRS and CDR2 YFSETQ come from the germline V gene. CDR3 length: 15 amino acids. CDR3 in amino acids: CASSLMDRGNTEAFF. CDR3 DNA: TGCGCCAGCAGCCTTATGGACAGGGGAAACACTGAAGCTTTCTTT.

The rearrangement joins TRBV29-1 to TRBJ1-2; D is undetermined. The CDR3 spans 13 residues. V was clipped by 4 bases and J by 2 bases, with 11 bases between them. Germline lookup yields CDR1 SQVTM and CDR2 ANQGSEA. The CDR3 bases are TGCAGCGTTGTCGGCAGGATGAACTATGGCTACACCTTC. Its protein is CSVVGRMNYGYTF.

The chain couples TRBV6-5 to TRBJ1-2; D remains unclear. The CDR3 covers 15 residues. Germline-derived CDR1 and CDR2 are MNHEY and SVGAGI. V lost 4 bases and J lost 0, with 12 bases in between. The CDR3 reads CASSSPRESNYGYTF. Written as DNA, the CDR3 is TGTGCCAGCAGTTCCCCCCGGGAGTCTAACTATGGCTACACCTTC.

The chain recombines TRBV7-3 with TRBJ2-1, with 11 bases aligning to TRBD2. Germline lookup yields CDR1 SGHTA and CDR2 FQGTGA. The CDR3 contains 16 residues. The junction had 5 bases not matched to a gene; V was cut back by 1 base and J by 6 bases. The DNA of the CDR3 is TGTGCCAGCAGCTTAAATAGCGGGGGGGCCACCAATGAGCAGTTCTTC. Amino acids: CASSLNSGGATNEQFF.

The rearrangement uses TRBV4-1 and TRBJ1-5; weak D call: TRBD1 (5 bases). The CDR3 spans 16 residues. Between the trimmed V and J ends, which lost 1 base and 2 bases, there was a span of 12 bases. The germline V gene encodes CDR1 MGHRA and CDR2 YSYEKL. The CDR3 reads CASSQARGDCNQPQHF. DNA for the CDR3: TGCGCCAGCAGCCAAGCTCGGGGGGACTGCAATCAGCCCCAGCATTTT.